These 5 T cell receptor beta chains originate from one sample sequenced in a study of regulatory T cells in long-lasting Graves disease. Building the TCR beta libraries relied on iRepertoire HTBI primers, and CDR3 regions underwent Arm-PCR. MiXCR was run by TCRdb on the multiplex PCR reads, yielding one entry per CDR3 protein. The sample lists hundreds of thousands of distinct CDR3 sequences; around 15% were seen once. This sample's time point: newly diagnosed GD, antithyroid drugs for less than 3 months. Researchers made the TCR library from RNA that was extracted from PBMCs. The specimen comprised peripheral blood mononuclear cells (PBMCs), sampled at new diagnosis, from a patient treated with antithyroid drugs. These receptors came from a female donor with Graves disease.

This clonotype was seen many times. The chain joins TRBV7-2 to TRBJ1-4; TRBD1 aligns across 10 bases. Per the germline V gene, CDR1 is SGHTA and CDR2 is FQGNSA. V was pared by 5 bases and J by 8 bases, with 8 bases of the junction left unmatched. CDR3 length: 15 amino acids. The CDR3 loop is CASSPRTGGGEKLFF. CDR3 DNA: TGTGCCAGCAGCCCTAGGACAGGGGGAGGCGAAAAACTGTTTTTT.

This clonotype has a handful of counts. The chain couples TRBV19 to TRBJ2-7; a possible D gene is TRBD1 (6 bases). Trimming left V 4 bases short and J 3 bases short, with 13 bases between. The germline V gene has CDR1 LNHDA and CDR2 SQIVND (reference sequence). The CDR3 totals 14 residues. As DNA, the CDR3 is TGTGCCAGTAGTACACAGGGTTCGGACTACGAGCAGTACTTC. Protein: CASSTQGSDYEQYF.

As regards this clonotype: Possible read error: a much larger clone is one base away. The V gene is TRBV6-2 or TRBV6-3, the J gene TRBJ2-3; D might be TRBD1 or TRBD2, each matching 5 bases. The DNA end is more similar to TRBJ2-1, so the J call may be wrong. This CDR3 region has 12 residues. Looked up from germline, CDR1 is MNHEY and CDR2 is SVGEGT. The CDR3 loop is CASSEGRDEQFF. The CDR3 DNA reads TGTGCCAGCAGTGAAGGCAGGGACGAGCAGTTCTTC.

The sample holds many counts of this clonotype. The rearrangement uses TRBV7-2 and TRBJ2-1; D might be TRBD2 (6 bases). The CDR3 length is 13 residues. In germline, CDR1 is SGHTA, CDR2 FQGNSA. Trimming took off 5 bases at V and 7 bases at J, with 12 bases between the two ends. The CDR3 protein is CASSRVGGNEQFF. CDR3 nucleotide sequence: TGTGCCAGCAGCCGTGTTGGGGGGAATGAGCAGTTCTTC.

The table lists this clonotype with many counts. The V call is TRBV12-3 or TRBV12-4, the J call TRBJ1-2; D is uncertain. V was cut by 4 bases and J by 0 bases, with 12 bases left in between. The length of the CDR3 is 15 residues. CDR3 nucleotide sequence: TGTGCCAGCAGTTCCGCCCCGGTTACTAACTATGGCTACACCTTC. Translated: CASSSAPVTNYGYTF.